The clone carrying this TCR beta chain was seen many times. This sample is part of a study of T cells in Graves' hyperthyroidism and ophthalmopathy. Amplification targeted TCR beta CDR3 regions from RNA transcripts. The HTBI set primed first-round TCR CDR3 RT-PCR. TCRdb itself ran the multiplex PCR reads through MiXCR, one entry per CDR3 protein. The table lists approximately 300,000 distinct CDR3 sequences, over 15% of them singletons, with roughly 53% in the top ten. Sequencing input: blood. The sequence derives from a woman in her sixties or seventies with Graves' ophthalmopathy.

DNA for the CDR3: TGTGCCAGCAGCTCCCTCCCCCTGACCGGGGAGCTGTTTTTT. Protein sequence: CASSSLPLTGELFF. The rearrangement joins TRBV7-2 to TRBJ2-2; D gene ambiguous. There are 14 residues in the CDR3. Germline-derived CDR1 and CDR2 are SGHTA and FQGNSA. Trimming cost V 4 bases and J 5 bases, with 11 bases left between them.